This T cell receptor beta chain was recorded in a study of CD8 T cells in ankylosing spondylitis. TCRdb passed the 5' RACE reads through MiXCR, listing each CDR3 protein once. The sample has around 490,000 distinct CDR3 sequences, about 5% seen once. Study-level points and caveats: Ankylosing spondylitis blood appeared to carry a characteristic TCR beta motif of roughly eight highly homologous variants.

This clonotype was recorded many times. The antigen is unknown. J was trimmed by 5 bases and V by 3 bases; bases with no gene match: 6. The CDR3 is 14 amino acids. In germline, CDR1 is SEHNR, CDR2 FQNEAQ (reference sequence). The TCR originated in a male donor with ankylosing spondylitis. The sequencing input was blood, either unsorted or a sorted T cell fraction (not recorded which). The rearrangement uses TRBV7-9 and TRBJ1-2; 7 nucleotides agree with TRBD1. The CDR3 sequence: CASSFGTARYGYTF. The CDR3 DNA is TGTGCCAGCAGCTTCGGGACAGCCAGATATGGCTACACCTTC.